This entry lists 2 T cell receptor beta chains sequenced from one sample in a study of blood T cell repertoires in COVID-19. TCRdb keeps only in-frame clones here, not all; method: immunoSEQ multiplex PCR. The data show around 200,000 clones, with 86% seen just once and 2.2% held by the top ten. The sequencing input was peripheral blood. Receptors originate from a woman in her 50s with acute or convalescent COVID-19.

V gene TRBV4-2 combines with J gene TRBJ1-3; TRBD1 might be the D (5 bases). This CDR3 comprises 17 residues. CDR1 is LGHNA and CDR2 is YNFKEQ in the germline V gene. Trimming removed 4 bases from V and 0 bases from J, with 16 bases in between. The CDR3 protein is CASSLSPRGTSGNTIYF. The DNA for the CDR3 is TGTGCCAGCAGCCTTTCGCCCCGGGGGACCTCTGGAAACACCATATATTTT.

The V call is TRBV7-2, the J call TRBJ2-3, with 9 nucleotides matching TRBD1. Germline V CDR1 and CDR2: SGHTA, FQGNSA. This CDR3 comprises 16 residues. V trimming: 1 base; J trimming: 4 bases; junction bases outside the gene matches: 6. This CDR3 is CASSLDGTGNSDTQYF. As DNA, the CDR3 is TGTGCCAGCAGCTTAGATGGGACAGGGAATTCAGATACGCAGTATTTT.